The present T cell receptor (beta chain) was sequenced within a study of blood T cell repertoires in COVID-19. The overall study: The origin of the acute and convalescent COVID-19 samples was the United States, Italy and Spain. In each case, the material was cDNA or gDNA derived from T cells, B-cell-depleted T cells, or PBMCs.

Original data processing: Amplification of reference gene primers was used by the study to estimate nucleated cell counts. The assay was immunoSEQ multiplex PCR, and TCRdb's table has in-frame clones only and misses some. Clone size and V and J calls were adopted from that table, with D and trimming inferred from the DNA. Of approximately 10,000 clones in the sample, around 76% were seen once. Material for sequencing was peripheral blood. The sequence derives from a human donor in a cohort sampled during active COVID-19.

DNA for the CDR3: TGTGCCAGCAGCCTAGGGGACAGGGGGCTTCATTTAGCCCAGCCCCAGCATTTT. Translated: CASSLGDRGLHLAQPQHF. The chain joins TRBV7-9 to TRBJ1-5; 12 bases map to TRBD1. This CDR3 has 18 amino acids. Per the germline V gene, CDR1 is SEHNR and CDR2 is FQNEAQ (reference sequence). Trimming took 5 bases from V and 7 from J; bases not matched to a gene: 15. Based on the CDR3 plus reference TRBV7-9 and TRBJ1-5, the full variable domain is DTGVSQNPRHKITKRGQNVTFRCDPISEHNRLYWYRQTLGQGPEFLTYFQNEAQLEKSRLLSDRFSAERPKGSFSTLEIQRTEQGDSAMYLCASSLGDRGLHLAQPQHFGDGTRLSIL.